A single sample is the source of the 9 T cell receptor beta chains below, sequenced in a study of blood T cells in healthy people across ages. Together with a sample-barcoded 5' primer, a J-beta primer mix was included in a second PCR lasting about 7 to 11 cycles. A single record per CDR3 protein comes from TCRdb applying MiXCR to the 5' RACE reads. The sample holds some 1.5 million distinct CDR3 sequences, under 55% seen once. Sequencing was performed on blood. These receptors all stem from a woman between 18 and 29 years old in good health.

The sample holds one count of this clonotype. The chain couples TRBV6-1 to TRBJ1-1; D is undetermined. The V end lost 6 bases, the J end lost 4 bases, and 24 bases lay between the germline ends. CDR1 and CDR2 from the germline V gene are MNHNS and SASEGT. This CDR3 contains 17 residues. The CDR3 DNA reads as TGTGCCAGCAGCCTCCTGTTCCGGGTCCAGCGGCGCACTGAAGCTTTCTTT. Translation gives CASSLLFRVQRRTEAFF.

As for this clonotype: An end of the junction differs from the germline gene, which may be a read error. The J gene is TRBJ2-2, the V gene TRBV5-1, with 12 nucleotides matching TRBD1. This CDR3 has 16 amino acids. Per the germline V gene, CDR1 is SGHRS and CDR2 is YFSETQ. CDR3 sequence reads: CASSQGTGGLAGELFF. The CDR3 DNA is TGCGCCAGCAGCCAAGGGACAGGGGGCTTGGCCGGGGAACTGTTTTTT. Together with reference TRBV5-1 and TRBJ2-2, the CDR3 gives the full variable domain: KAGVTQTPRYLIKTRGQQVTLSCSPISGHRSVSWYQQTPGQGLQFLFEYFSETQRNKGNFPGRFSGRQFSNSRSEMNVSTLELGDSALYLCASSQGTGGLAGELFFGEGSRLTVL.

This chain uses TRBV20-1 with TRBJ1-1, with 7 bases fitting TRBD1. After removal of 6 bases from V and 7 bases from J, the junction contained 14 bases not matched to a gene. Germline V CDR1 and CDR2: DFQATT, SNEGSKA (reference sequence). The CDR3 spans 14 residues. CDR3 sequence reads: CSAPGQENKIEAFF. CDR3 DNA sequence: TGCAGTGCCCCTGGACAGGAGAATAAAATTGAAGCTTTCTTT.

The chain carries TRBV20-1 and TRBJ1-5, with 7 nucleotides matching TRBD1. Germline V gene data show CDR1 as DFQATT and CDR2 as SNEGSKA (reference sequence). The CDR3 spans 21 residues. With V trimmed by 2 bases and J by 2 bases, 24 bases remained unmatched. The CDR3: CSARHPLDEDRTQEGNQPQHF. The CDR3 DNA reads TGCAGTGCTAGACATCCGCTGGACGAGGACAGGACTCAAGAAGGCAATCAGCCCCAGCATTTT.

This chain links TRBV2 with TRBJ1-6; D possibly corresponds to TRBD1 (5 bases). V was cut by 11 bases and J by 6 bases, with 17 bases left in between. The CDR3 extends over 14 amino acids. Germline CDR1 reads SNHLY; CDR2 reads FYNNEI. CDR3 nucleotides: TGTGCCGGGCGTGACAGCGCACCTAATTCACCCCTCCACTTT. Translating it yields CAGRDSAPNSPLHF.

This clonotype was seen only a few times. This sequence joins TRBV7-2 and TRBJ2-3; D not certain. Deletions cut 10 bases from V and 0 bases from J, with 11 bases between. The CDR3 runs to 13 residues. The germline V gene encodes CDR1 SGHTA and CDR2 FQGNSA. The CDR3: CATHRTSTDTQYF. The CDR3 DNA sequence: TGTGCCACGCATCGGACCAGCACAGATACGCAGTATTTT.

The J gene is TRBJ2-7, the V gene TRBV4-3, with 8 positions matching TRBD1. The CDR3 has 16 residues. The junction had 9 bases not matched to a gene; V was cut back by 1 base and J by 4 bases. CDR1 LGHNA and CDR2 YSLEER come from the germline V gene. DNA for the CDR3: TGCGCCAGCAGCCAAGGACCCGGACAGGGAGGATACGAGCAGTACTTC. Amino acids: CASSQGPGQGGYEQYF.

CDR3 DNA sequence: TGTGCCAGCGGAGGTGGGACATGGGACACTGAAGCTTTCTTT. It codes for CASGGGTWDTEAFF. The chain is built from TRBV11-2 and TRBJ1-1; tentatively, D is TRBD1 (6 bases). This CDR3 region has 14 residues. Per the germline V gene, CDR1 is SGHAT and CDR2 is FQNNGV. V gave up 8 bases and J gave up 3 bases, with 16 bases separating them.

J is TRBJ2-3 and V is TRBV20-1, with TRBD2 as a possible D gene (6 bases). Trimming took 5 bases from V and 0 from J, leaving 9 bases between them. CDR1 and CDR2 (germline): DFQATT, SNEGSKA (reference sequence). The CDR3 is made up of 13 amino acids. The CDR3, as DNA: TGCAGTGCTGGGGGGACTAGCACAGATACGCAGTATTTT. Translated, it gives CSAGGTSTDTQYF.